This paragraph reports one T cell receptor beta chain. Different DNA sequences within this sample yield the same CDR3. This sample stems from a study of beta chain features in type 1 diabetes. Sorting of CD4+ naive, central memory, regulatory and stem cell-like memory cells was performed via CD45RO/CCR7/CD25/CD127/CD95/CD27. The study reverse transcribed the entire isolated RNA, so it sequenced expressed TCRB transcripts. TCRdb's table, derived via immunoSEQ multiplex PCR, lists solely in-frame clones and lacks some. This table holds hundreds of thousands of clones, around 12% found once. The TCR comes from a man younger than 30 in good health. Sequencing was done on a sample of naive CD4+ T cells from blood.

The CDR3 loop reads CAWSQAGGVDTQYF. Here the CDR3 DNA reads TGTGCCTGGAGTCAAGCGGGAGGGGTAGATACGCAGTATTTT. The rearrangement joins TRBV30 to TRBJ2-3; 10 bases match TRBD2. There are 14 residues in the CDR3. Trimming cost V 2 bases and J 5 bases; bases outside gene matches: 4. Looked up from germline, CDR1 is GTSNPN and CDR2 is SVGIG (reference sequence).